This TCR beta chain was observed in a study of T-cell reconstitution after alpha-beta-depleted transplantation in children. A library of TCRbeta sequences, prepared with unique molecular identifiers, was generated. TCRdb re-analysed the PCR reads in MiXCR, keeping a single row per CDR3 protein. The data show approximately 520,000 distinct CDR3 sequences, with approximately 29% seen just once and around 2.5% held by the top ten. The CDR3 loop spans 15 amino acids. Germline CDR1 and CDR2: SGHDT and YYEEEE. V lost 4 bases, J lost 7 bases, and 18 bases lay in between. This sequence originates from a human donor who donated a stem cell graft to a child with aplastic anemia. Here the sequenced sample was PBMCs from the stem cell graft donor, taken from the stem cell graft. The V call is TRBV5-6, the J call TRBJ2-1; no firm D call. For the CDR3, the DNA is TGTGCCAGCAGCCCCTGGCTGCGGTCTGGGAATGAGCAGTTCTTC. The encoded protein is CASSPWLRSGNEQFF.